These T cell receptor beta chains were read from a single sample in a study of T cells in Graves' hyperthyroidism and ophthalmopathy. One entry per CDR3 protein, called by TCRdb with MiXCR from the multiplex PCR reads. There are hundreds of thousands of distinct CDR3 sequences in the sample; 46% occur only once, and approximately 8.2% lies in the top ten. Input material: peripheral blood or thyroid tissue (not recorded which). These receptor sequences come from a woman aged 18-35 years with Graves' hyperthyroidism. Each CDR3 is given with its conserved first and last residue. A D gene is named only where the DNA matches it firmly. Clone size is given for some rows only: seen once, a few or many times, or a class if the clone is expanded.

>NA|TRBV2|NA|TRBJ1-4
CASKYGAQEEKLFF
TGTGCCAGCAAGTACGGGGCCCAGGAGGAAAAACTGTTTTTT
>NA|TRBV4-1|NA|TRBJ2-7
CASSQDGQNTYEQYF
TGCGCCAGCAGCCAAGACGGACAGAACACCTACGAGCAGTACTTC
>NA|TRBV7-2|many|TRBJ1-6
CASSLGYSDSPLHF
TGTGCCAGCAGCTTAGGCTACTCGGATTCACCCCTCCACTTT
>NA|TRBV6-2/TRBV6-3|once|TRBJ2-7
CASSYKGRSYEQYF
TGTGCCAGCAGTTACAAGGGAAGAAGCTACGAGCAGTACTTC
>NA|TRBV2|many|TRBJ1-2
CASSDDRGLSYGYTF
TGTGCCAGCAGTGACGATCGGGGGCTGAGCTATGGCTACACCTTC
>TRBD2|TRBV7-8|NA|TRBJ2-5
CASSSSLASGRTQYF
TGTGCCAGCAGCTCCTCCCTTGCTAGCGGCCGGACCCAGTACTTC
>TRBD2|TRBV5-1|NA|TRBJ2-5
CASSRGLAGGRETQYF
TGCGCCAGCAGCCGGGGACTAGCGGGAGGTCGGGAGACCCAGTACTTC
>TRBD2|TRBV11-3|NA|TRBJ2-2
CASSSLAGAGTGELFF
TGTGCCAGCAGCTCTCTAGCGGGAGCCGGGACCGGGGAGCTGTTTTTT
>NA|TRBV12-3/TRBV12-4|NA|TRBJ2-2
CASSFERGGAGELFF
TGTGCCAGCAGTTTTGAGCGCGGCGGTGCCGGGGAGCTGTTTTTT
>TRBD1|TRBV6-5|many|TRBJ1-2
CASWTGRSTYGYTF
TGTGCCAGCTGGACAGGGCGTTCTACCTATGGCTACACCTTC
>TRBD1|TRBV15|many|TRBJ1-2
CATSSFPGTENYGYTF
TGTGCCACCAGCAGTTTTCCCGGGACAGAGAACTATGGCTACACCTTC
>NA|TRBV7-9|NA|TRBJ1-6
CASSSDGSPLHF
TGTGCCAGCAGCTCGGATGGTTCACCCCTCCACTTT
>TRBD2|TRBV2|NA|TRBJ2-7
CASSEETSGRAYEQYF
TGTGCCAGCAGTGAGGAAACTAGCGGGAGGGCCTACGAGCAGTACTTC
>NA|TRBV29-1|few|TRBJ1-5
CSLDSNQPQHF
TGCAGCTTGGACAGCAATCAGCCCCAGCATTTT